This T cell receptor beta chain stems from a study of molecular identifiers for immune sequencing clone quantification. The germline V gene has CDR1 LGHDT and CDR2 YNNKEL (reference sequence). The CDR3 is 15 residues long. Trimming left V 0 bases short and J 7 bases short, with 13 bases between. Naive CD8 T cells were picked out by sorting for CD8+CD4-CCR7+CD45RA+. TCRdb re-derived calls from the PCR reads in MiXCR, one entry per CDR3 protein. The sample consists of a few hundred thousand distinct CDR3 sequences, under 25% of them appearing once. The TCR sequence derives from a human donor in good health. Some libraries in this study had Jurkat cell RNA spiked in. The rearrangement joins TRBV3-1 to TRBJ1-5, with unresolved D. Material: naive CD8+ T cells from blood, with Jurkat cell RNA spiked in. The subset: FACS-sorted CD8+CD4-CCR7+CD45RA+ naive T cells. The CDR3 region is CASSQDNEGSQPQHF. CDR3 in DNA: TGTGCCAGCAGCCAAGATAACGAGGGTAGCCAGCCCCAGCATTTT.